This T cell receptor (beta chain) appears in the sequencing data of a study of blood T cells in healthy people across ages. The CDR3 contains 15 residues. Germline V gives CDR1 SEHNR, CDR2 FQNEAQ (reference sequence). Trimming removed 5 bases from V and 2 bases from J; junction bases left unmatched: 6. The use of a sample-barcoded 5' primer and a J-beta primer mix characterized a second PCR of about 6 to 12 cycles. Unique molecular identifiers of 12 random nucleotides labeled each cDNA. Using its own MiXCR run on the 5' RACE reads, TCRdb lists one record per CDR3 protein. The data show some 860,000 distinct CDR3 sequences, about 61% seen once. Healthy Caucasians from Russia aged 6 to 90 served as donors.

Sample: blood. The clonotype was recovered from a man aged 35 to 55 in good health. The chain uses TRBV7-9 and TRBJ1-2; 9 bases agree with TRBD1. CDR3 bases: TGTGCCAGCAGCAATGGGGACAGGGTAAACTATGGCTACACCTTC. Protein product: CASSNGDRVNYGYTF.